The 27 T cell receptor beta chains reported below all come from one sample, sequenced in a study of blood T cell repertoires in COVID-19. Profiled with immunoSEQ multiplex PCR; TCRdb holds only in-frame clones, not every one. Counted here are approximately 110,000 clones, about 93% occurring once; the ten biggest clones make up around 2%. The sample was peripheral blood. These TCRs come from a man in his forties or fifties with COVID-19, enrolled during active disease.

The gene calls are TRBV25-1 and TRBJ2-7; TRBD1 agrees at 7 bases. V was pared by 4 bases and J by 12 bases, with 9 bases of the junction left unmatched. Germline loops: CDR1 MGHDK, CDR2 SYGVNS. The CDR3 consists of 12 residues. CDR3 DNA: TGTGCCAGCAGTGCCCAAGGGACAGTGTGGTACGTC. Translating gives CASSAQGTVWYV.

This rearrangement joins TRBV2 to TRBJ2-7; TRBD1 matches at 9 bases. V gave up 5 bases and J gave up 7 bases; unmatched junction bases: 3. The germline CDR1 and CDR2 sequences are SNHLY and FYNNEI. The CDR3 has 12 residues. In DNA form, the CDR3 reads TGTGCCAGCAGTCGACAGGGGGGGGAGCAGTACGTC. The encoded protein is CASSRQGGEQYV.

The J gene is TRBJ2-1, the V gene TRBV5-1; maybe TRBD2 (6 bases). This CDR3 region has 14 residues. Germline CDR1 reads SGHRS; CDR2 reads YFSETQ. V lost 2 bases and J 5 bases, leaving 11 bases between the germline ends. The CDR3 loop reads CASSFSGSHNEQFF. CDR3 nucleotides: TGCGCCAGCAGCTTTAGCGGATCCCACAATGAGCAGTTCTTC.

A single count supports this clone. V gene TRBV9 combines with J gene TRBJ2-1, with TRBD2 identical over 8 bases. This CDR3 is built from 15 residues. Germline trimming cut 0 bases from V and 3 bases from J; bases unmatched to any gene: 2. The germline CDR1 and CDR2 sequences are SGDLS and YYNGEE. This chain's CDR3 is CASSVEAGDYNEQFF. The DNA of the CDR3 is TGTGCCAGCAGCGTAGAAGCGGGAGACTACAATGAGCAGTTCTTC.

V usage is TRBV28 and J usage is TRBJ1-2, with D tentatively TRBD1 (6 bases). Germline V lookup: CDR1 MDHEN, CDR2 SYDVKM. The CDR3 consists of 14 residues. Trimming took off 2 bases at V and 4 bases at J, with 11 bases between the two ends. CDR3 DNA: TGTGCCAGCAGTTTACCCACAGGGAGCTATGGCTACACCTTC. As protein: CASSLPTGSYGYTF.

The CDR3 here is CASSQNLDSGYGYTF. The CDR3 DNA reads as TGTGCCAGCAGCCAAAACTTGGACAGCGGCTATGGCTACACCTTC. The genes are TRBV3-1 (or the pseudogene TRBV3-2) and TRBJ1-2; tentative D call: TRBD1 (6 bases). V was cut by 2 bases and J by 4 bases, with 14 bases left in between. CDR1 LGHDT and CDR2 YNNKEL come from the germline V gene (reference sequence). CDR3 length: 15 amino acids.

This clone was recorded a few times. The chain is built from TRBV2 and TRBJ1-1; possibly TRBD1 for D (5 bases). The CDR3 loop spans 14 amino acids. Germline CDR1 and CDR2: SNHLY and FYNNEI. Trimming took 2 bases from V and 3 from J, leaving 10 bases between them. The CDR3 sequence: CASSEIGEDTEAFF. Here the CDR3 DNA reads TGTGCCAGCAGTGAAATAGGGGAGGACACTGAAGCTTTCTTT.

The chain carries TRBV28 and TRBJ2-3; D is perhaps TRBD2 (5 bases). Per germline, CDR1 MDHEN and CDR2 SYDVKM. V lost 3 bases and J 0 bases, leaving 7 bases between the germline ends. The CDR3 length is 14 residues. CDR3 bases: TGTGCCAGCAGTTTCGGACTGAGCACAGATACGCAGTATTTT. Its protein product is CASSFGLSTDTQYF.

V is TRBV7-9 and J is TRBJ2-2, with TRBD2 matching over 8 bases. Germline V gene lookup returns CDR1 SEHNR and CDR2 FQNEAQ (reference sequence). V shed 9 bases and J 0 bases; nucleotides not matched to a gene: 6. The CDR3 consists of 15 residues. The CDR3 DNA reads TGTGCCAGGGGCAGCGGGGGAGCGAACACCGGGGAGCTGTTTTTT. Encoded protein: CARGSGGANTGELFF.

V and J are TRBV4-1 and TRBJ2-1; D might be TRBD2 (5 bases). Trimming took off 1 base at V and 7 bases at J, with 11 bases between the two ends. Germline assignment: CDR1 MGHRA and CDR2 YSYEKL. This CDR3 has 14 amino acids. CDR3 in DNA: TGCGCCAGCAGCCAAGGGCTAGCCAATAATGAGCAGTTCTTC. This codes for CASSQGLANNEQFF.

The chain links TRBV30 to TRBJ2-1; 16 bases are a match to TRBD2. V lost 0 bases, J lost 6 bases, and 11 bases stayed unmatched. CDR1 is GTSNPN, CDR2 SVGIG, per germline (reference sequence). The CDR3 extends over 19 amino acids. The CDR3 loop is CAWSVEGLAGGPAGNEQFF. In DNA form, the CDR3 reads TGTGCCTGGAGTGTGGAGGGACTAGCGGGAGGGCCAGCTGGCAATGAGCAGTTCTTC.

V usage is TRBV15 and J usage is TRBJ2-3; 8 positions match TRBD2. CDR1 is LNHNV and CDR2 is YYDKDF in the germline V gene (reference sequence). V was pared by 3 bases and J by 3 bases, with 14 bases of the junction left unmatched. There are 18 residues in the CDR3. The CDR3 DNA sequence: TGTGCCACCAGCAGGACGGGAGGGAGGACCGTGGAGACAGATACGCAGTATTTT. This sequence encodes CATSRTGGRTVETDTQYF.

The genes are TRBV27 and TRBJ2-3; 9 bases agree with TRBD2. J gave up 2 bases and V 5 bases, and 5 bases lay outside the gene matches. The CDR3 covers 15 residues. The germline V gene has CDR1 MNHEY and CDR2 SMNVEV (reference sequence). The CDR3 DNA follows: TGTGCCAGCAGTCCTCAGCGGGGGGTCACAGATACGCAGTATTTT. Its translation: CASSPQRGVTDTQYF.

This clone was counted a single time. The CDR3 sequence: CVPSPGVVETQYF. The CDR3 bases are TGTGTCCCAAGCCCAGGGGTAGTCGAGACCCAGTACTTC. The V gene is TRBV21-1, the J gene TRBJ2-5; TRBD1 reflects the table's D call only, with no check against the DNA. TRBV21-1 is labeled a pseudogene. The CDR3 runs 13 residues.

The chain recombines TRBV24-1 with TRBJ2-7, with D perhaps matching TRBD2 (6 bases). The CDR3 consists of 15 residues. V was pared by 1 base and J by 1 base, with 10 bases between. CDR1 KGHDR and CDR2 SFDVKD come from the germline V gene. CDR3 amino acids: CATSDLRAGSYEQYV. The CDR3 nucleotides read TGTGCCACCAGTGATTTAAGGGCGGGATCCTACGAGCAGTACGTC.

This clone was detected only once. The chain is built from TRBV28 and TRBJ1-1, with unresolved D. The CDR3 spans 15 residues. The V and J ends lost 9 bases and 4 bases respectively, with 21 bases between them. Germline V CDR1 and CDR2: MDHEN, SYDVKM. The CDR3 nucleotides are TGTGCCAGTAGGACCGGGGTAGGTCTGGGCACTGAAGCTTTCTTT. Its translation: CASRTGVGLGTEAFF.

The J gene is TRBJ2-2, the V gene TRBV3-1 (or the pseudogene TRBV3-2); D remains ambiguous. This CDR3 is 14 amino acids long. The germline V and J ends were trimmed by 3 bases and 5 bases, with 10 bases remaining between them. Germline-derived CDR1 and CDR2 are LGHDT and YNNKEL (reference sequence). CDR3 region: CASSHKATTGELFF. The DNA of the CDR3 is TGTGCCAGCAGCCACAAGGCGACTACCGGGGAGCTGTTTTTT.

The chain links TRBV6-1 to TRBJ2-7, with D unclear. V lost 1 base and J lost 6, with 4 bases in between. Per the germline V gene, CDR1 is MNHNS and CDR2 is SASEGT. CDR3 length: 11 amino acids. The CDR3 region is CASSEVSEQYV. In DNA, the CDR3 is TGTGCCAGCAGTGAAGTATCCGAGCAGTACGTC.

V usage is TRBV7-2 and J usage is TRBJ1-5; D is perhaps TRBD1 (6 bases). Germline assignment: CDR1 SGHTA and CDR2 FQGNSA. The CDR3 contains 14 residues. Trimming left V 5 bases short and J 4 bases short, with 12 bases between. CDR3 region: CASSPQGGNQPQHF. CDR3 bases: TGTGCCAGCAGCCCCCAAGGGGGAAATCAGCCCCAGCATTTT.

Remarks on this clone: The same CDR3 can be traced to other DNA sequences in this sample. The gene calls are TRBV18 and TRBJ2-5, with a weak D call TRBD1 (7 bases). The CDR3 is 14 residues long. Deletions cut 3 bases from V and 4 bases from J, with 12 bases between. In germline, CDR1 is KGHSH, CDR2 LQKENI. The CDR3 here is CASSPSGGGETQYF. The CDR3 DNA reads as TGTGCCAGCTCACCTTCAGGGGGAGGAGAGACCCAGTACTTC.

This clone has only one observation. The chain links TRBV20-1 to TRBJ2-7, with no clear D. The CDR3 covers 11 residues. V lost 6 bases and J lost 2, with 8 bases in between. Germline V gene lookup returns CDR1 DFQATT and CDR2 SNEGSKA (reference sequence). In DNA form, the CDR3 reads TGCAGTGCCAGTTTAGCCTACGAGCAGTACTTC. Translated: CSASLAYEQYF.

The V gene is TRBV10-3, the J gene TRBJ2-1; the match to TRBD2 covers 13 bases. Germline V gene lookup returns CDR1 ENHRY and CDR2 SYGVKD. The CDR3 sequence is 16 residues long. The junction had 1 base not matched to a gene; V was cut back by 0 bases and J by 5 bases. The CDR3 sequence is CAISESGLAGDNEQFF. CDR3 bases: TGTGCCATCAGTGAGTCAGGACTAGCGGGGGACAATGAGCAGTTCTTC.

This rearrangement joins TRBV28 to TRBJ1-2; 9 nucleotides line up with TRBD1. The CDR3 spans 13 residues. V trimming: 7 bases; J trimming: 7 bases; junction bases outside the gene matches: 7. CDR1 is MDHEN and CDR2 is SYDVKM in the germline V gene. The CDR3 DNA reads TGTGCCAGCAAACAGGGGGCTCGGCTTGGCTACACCTTC. Encoded protein: CASKQGARLGYTF.

The chain employs TRBV6-6 and TRBJ1-5, with TRBD1 identical over 9 bases. Germline CDR1 is MNHNY and CDR2 is SVGAGI (reference sequence). Trimming removed 5 bases from V and 5 bases from J; junction bases left unmatched: 4. The CDR3 is 14 amino acids. For the CDR3, the DNA is TGTGCCAGCAGTGATGACAGGGGGGATCAGCCCCAGCATTTT. Residues: CASSDDRGDQPQHF.

The CDR3, as DNA: TGTGCCAGCAGCCGGACAGGCTTGGGGTACGAGCAGTACTTC. Encoded protein: CASSRTGLGYEQYF. The rearrangement uses TRBV5-5 and TRBJ2-7; 7 bases agree with TRBD1. The CDR3 length is 14 residues. Germline V lookup: CDR1 SGHKS, CDR2 YYEKEE (reference sequence). The V gene end was trimmed by 4 bases and the J gene end by 4 bases; junction bases not matched to a gene: 8.

The count of this clone is one. This rearrangement joins TRBV24-1 to TRBJ2-7; possible D gene TRBD2, 6 bases. The CDR3 has 14 residues. From germline, CDR1 is KGHDR and CDR2 SFDVKD. V was clipped by 3 bases and J by 0 bases, with 8 bases between them. The DNA of the CDR3 is TGTGCCACCAGTGATGCGGGAAGCTCCTACGAGCAGTACTTC. It specifies CATSDAGSSYEQYF.

The V gene is TRBV28, the J gene TRBJ1-5; D is unresolved. The CDR3 spans 11 residues. Germline lookup yields CDR1 MDHEN and CDR2 SYDVKM. Trimming removed 6 bases from V and 9 bases from J, with 9 bases in between. CDR3: CASREGGPQHF. The DNA for the CDR3 is TGTGCCAGCAGAGAGGGAGGGCCCCAGCATTTT. Full variable domain (rest looked up from reference TRBV28 and TRBJ1-5): DVKVTQSSRYLVKRTGEKVFLECVQDMDHENMFWYRQDPGLGLRLIYFSYDVKMKEKGDIPEGYSVSREKKERFSLILESASTNQTSMYLCASREGGPQHFGDGTRLSIL.